The entry that follows covers one T cell receptor beta chain sequence. This receptor's antigen is unknown. The record has no base qualities; no much larger clone is one base away. This sample stems from a study of T-cell reconstitution after alpha-beta-depleted transplantation in children (dated by TCRdb to 2016 to 2017). Regarding the research as a whole: The study quantitatively tracked T-cell immune reconstitution after TCRalphabeta/CD19-depleted allogeneic hematopoietic cell transplantation in children using TCR repertoire profiling. Here is what the overall study found, with its caveats: The apparently early recovery of alphabetaT-cell counts about two months after transplant reportedly depended on only several hundred rapidly expanded clones that came from non-depleted graft cells. In some patients, the high TCRbeta diversity seen at day 60 was put down to recipient T cells and intrathymic progenitors that had survived conditioning. Hyperexpanded clone frequencies declined over subsequent months; after one year, T-cell counts and TCRbeta diversity were mostly attributed to newly produced T cells.

This sample's treatment or condition label indicates: allogeneic hematopoietic cell transplantation with graft depleted of TCRalphabeta T cells and CD19 B cells. TCRalphabeta/CD19-depleted allogeneic hematopoietic cell grafts were given to the transplant recipients, all of whom were children. The cysteine opens and the phenylalanine closes a CDR3 of 13 amino acids. The only DNA kept is the CDR3, 39 bases in frame from the first base. The V and J ends are trimmed by 6 bases and 2 bases, leaving 9 bases between them. From the germline V gene (reference sequence), CDR1 is MNHNY and CDR2 is SVGAGI. The receptor library was made with PCR. Sequenced using an Illumina HiSeq 2500. Molecular barcoding was employed in the preparation of TCR libraries, with unique molecular identifiers being used to normalize TCRbeta repertoire quantification. In-frame beta chains were kept once TCRdb had trimmed the public reads at Q25 with fastp and called clones with MiXCR. Rows merge per CDR3 protein into single entries with the most common DNA and genes. This sample gives around 450,000 distinct CDR3 sequences in total; 15% to 20% of them show up just once. Clones ranked in the top ten supply roughly 29% of the sample.

The sample was PBMCs, mostly from graft donor cells, taken 360 days after TCRalphabeta/CD19-depleted stem cell transplant. This receptor was identified in a boy less than two years old who had a stem cell transplant for Wiskott-Aldrich syndrome, so the T cells may come from the graft donor. Here the chain combines TRBV6-6 and TRBJ2-3; perhaps TRBD2 is the D gene, with 6 bases matching. The nucleotide sequence is TGTGCCAGCAGAACGGGGGTCACAGATACGCAGTATTTT. This sequence encodes CASRTGVTDTQYF.